This entry lists 16 T cell receptor beta chains sequenced from one sample in a study of T cell changes during pregnancy in multiple sclerosis. TCRdb's table, derived via immunoSEQ multiplex PCR, lists solely in-frame clones and lacks some. The sample has about 33,000 clones, about nine tenths seen once. The specimen comprised CD4+ T cells from peripheral blood mononuclear cells, sampled in the third trimester of pregnancy. The receptors were gathered from a female donor in good health, enrolled as a control in a pregnancy study.

The chain carries TRBV28 and TRBJ1-5, with TRBD1 as a possible D gene (5 bases). V gave up 3 bases and J gave up 7 bases, with 13 bases separating them. CDR1 MDHEN and CDR2 SYDVKM come from the germline V gene. The CDR3 is made up of 14 amino acids. The CDR3 is CASSFTAGLQPQHF. The CDR3 coding sequence is TGTGCCAGCAGTTTTACCGCAGGGCTCCAGCCCCAGCATTTT.

V and J are TRBV4-1 and TRBJ1-3; 7 bases align to TRBD1. The CDR3 has 16 residues. CDR1 and CDR2 from the germline V gene are MGHRA and YSYEKL. J gave up 4 bases and V 0 bases, and 6 bases lay outside the gene matches. In DNA, the CDR3 is TGCGCCAGCAGCCAAGAGGGACAGCAATTGGGAAACACCATATATTTT. Protein product: CASSQEGQQLGNTIYF.

The V call is TRBV6-6, the J call TRBJ2-7, with a weak D call TRBD1 (6 bases). The CDR3 contains 13 residues. Trimming stripped 2 bases from V and 3 bases from J, with 8 bases between. Looked up from germline, CDR1 is MNHNY and CDR2 is SVGAGI (reference sequence). CDR3 sequence reads: CASSYGQRYEQYF. The CDR3, as DNA: TGTGCCAGCAGTTACGGACAGCGCTACGAGCAGTACTTC.

CDR3 sequence (DNA): TGTGCCAGCAGCTTCGGCACCGGGGAGACCCAGTACTTC. It is translated as CASSFGTGETQYF. This chain uses TRBV5-4 with TRBJ2-5; D is unclear. The CDR3 is 13 residues long. Germline CDR1 SGHNT, CDR2 YYREEE (reference sequence). Deletions cut 2 bases from V and 5 bases from J, with 10 bases between.

The chain uses TRBV6-1 and TRBJ1-2; D not certain. CDR3 size: 13 residues. CDR1 is MNHNS and CDR2 is SASEGT in the germline V gene. With 4 bases removed from V and 4 bases from J, the gap between germline ends came to 10 bases. The CDR3 spells CASSVSGLYGYTF. The CDR3 region has the DNA TGTGCCAGCAGTGTGAGCGGGCTCTATGGCTACACCTTC.

This chain joins TRBV5-8 and TRBJ1-2; the D is unclear. With 5 bases removed from V and 8 bases from J, the gap between germline ends came to 10 bases. Per the germline V gene, CDR1 is SGHTS and CDR2 is YDEGEE. The CDR3 runs to 11 residues. The CDR3 region is CASSQSGGYTF. The CDR3 DNA sequence: TGTGCCAGCAGTCAGTCGGGGGGCTACACCTTC.

The chain employs TRBV7-2 and TRBJ2-3, with 7 bases aligning to TRBD1. Germline assignment: CDR1 SGHTA and CDR2 FQGNSA. The V segment lost 4 bases and the J segment 2 bases; nucleotides outside the gene matches: 6. The CDR3 is made up of 15 amino acids. The DNA for the CDR3 is TGTGCCAGCAGCTCCACAGGGGCCACCACAGATACGCAGTATTTT. Amino acid sequence: CASSSTGATTDTQYF.

This clone has more than one count but fewer than ten. The chain is built from TRBV7-2 and TRBJ2-1; TRBD1 matches at 7 bases. The CDR3 contains 18 residues. Per germline, CDR1 SGHTA and CDR2 FQGNSA. The V and J ends lost 1 base and 5 bases, in that order; junction bases with no gene match: 14. Here the CDR3 DNA reads TGTGCCAGCAGCTTAGGTCAGGGGGTGCCTAGAACGAACAATGAGCAGTTCTTC. It specifies CASSLGQGVPRTNNEQFF.

The CDR3 loop is CASSPAGRNEQFF. DNA for the CDR3: TGTGCCAGCTCACCAGCAGGGAGGAATGAGCAGTTCTTC. The rearrangement uses TRBV18 and TRBJ2-1; the D gene is possibly TRBD2 (6 bases). Germline assignment: CDR1 KGHSH and CDR2 LQKENI. The ends were cut back, 2 bases at V and 7 bases at J, with 9 bases in the middle. The CDR3 length is 13 residues.

The CDR3 region is CASSSQAPGLRETQYF. Here the CDR3 DNA reads TGTGCCAGCAGTTCCCAAGCCCCGGGACTTCGAGAGACCCAGTACTTC. The V and J genes are TRBV28 and TRBJ2-5; possibly TRBD2 for D (6 bases). The germline V and J ends were trimmed by 4 bases and 4 bases, with 19 bases remaining between them. The CDR3 runs 16 residues. CDR1 MDHEN and CDR2 SYDVKM come from the germline V gene.

This chain links TRBV7-2 with TRBJ2-7, with D tentatively TRBD1 (6 bases). V was pared by 1 base and J by 6 bases, with 10 bases between. The CDR3 is 13 amino acids. CDR1 is SGHTA, CDR2 FQGNSA, per germline. CDR3 nucleotide sequence: TGTGCCAGCAGCTTAGGACAGGTTGCCGAGCAGTACTTC. Translated, it gives CASSLGQVAEQYF.

The chain couples TRBV28 to TRBJ2-7; D may be TRBD1 (5 bases). Trimming shortened V by 3 bases and J by 0 bases, and 15 bases separated the two germline ends. CDR3 length equals 16 residues. Germline CDR1 and CDR2: MDHEN and SYDVKM. CDR3 nucleotides: TGTGCCAGCAGTTTTTCTTTGGCAGGGCTCTCCTACGAGCAGTACTTC. It translates to CASSFSLAGLSYEQYF.

The chain uses TRBV28 and TRBJ2-7; D is undetermined. CDR3 length: 14 amino acids. Trimming took off 3 bases at V and 0 bases at J, with 9 bases between the two ends. From germline, CDR1 is MDHEN and CDR2 SYDVKM. CDR3 DNA: TGTGCCAGCAGTTTGAGCCTGAGCTCCTACGAGCAGTACTTC. Translated, it gives CASSLSLSSYEQYF.

The rearrangement joins TRBV4-3 to TRBJ2-3; the match to TRBD1 covers 7 bases. This CDR3 has 14 amino acids. V shed 5 bases and J 3 bases; nucleotides not matched to a gene: 5. The V gene's germline CDR1 is LGHNA and CDR2 YSLEER. Here the CDR3 DNA reads TGCGCCAGCAGCGTGACAGGGAAGACAGATACGCAGTATTTT. Translated, it gives CASSVTGKTDTQYF.

The CDR3 sequence: CASSPRTGPYNEQFF. The CDR3 region has the DNA TGTGCCAGTAGTCCCCGGACAGGCCCCTACAATGAGCAGTTCTTC. The chain uses TRBV19 and TRBJ2-1; 7 bases agree with TRBD1. CDR1 is LNHDA and CDR2 is SQIVND in the germline V gene (reference sequence). The CDR3 extends over 15 amino acids. V shed 5 bases and J 2 bases; nucleotides not matched to a gene: 6.

This rearrangement joins TRBV7-8 to TRBJ1-5, with D possibly being TRBD1 (6 bases). This CDR3 spans 14 amino acids. V was clipped by 6 bases and J by 0 bases, with 9 bases between them. Germline V gene sequence: CDR1 SGHVS, CDR2 FQNEAQ. In nucleotides, the CDR3 is TGTGCCAGCAGGCTGGGGGCTAGCAATCAGCCCCAGCATTTT. Protein: CASRLGASNQPQHF.